Described below is a single T cell receptor beta chain sequence and its context. The entry originates in a study of cytomegalovirus exposure and HLA in healthy donors. Germline V lookup: CDR1 SNHLY, CDR2 FYNNEI. The CDR3 runs 14 residues. V gave up 6 bases and J gave up 4 bases; unmatched junction bases: 6. PCR primers comprised 60 Vbeta and 13 Jbeta primers. Sequencing used immunoSEQ multiplex PCR; TCRdb keeps in-frame clones, though not all of them. The sample yields 180,000 or so clones, more than 60% seen once. The sequence came from a woman in her forties in good health and CMV-seropositive. The source material was PBMCs. The V gene is TRBV2, the J gene TRBJ1-2; TRBD1 agrees at 9 bases. CDR3 in DNA: TGTGCCAGCAGCCCCGGGACAGGGCGCTATGGCTACACCTTC. It codes for CASSPGTGRYGYTF.